Listed below are T cell receptor beta chains from one sample, sequenced in a study of blood T cell repertoires in COVID-19. TCRdb keeps only in-frame clones here, not all; method: immunoSEQ multiplex PCR. There are 160,000 or so clones in the sample; around 82% occur only once, and 4.5% to 7.5% lies in the top ten. Sequenced material: PBMCs or T cells enriched from blood (not recorded which). Receptors originate from a man aged 40-50 years who had recovered from COVID-19. Each CDR3 is given with its conserved first and last residue. The order of the fields is D gene, J gene, V gene, clone size, CDR3 DNA, CDR3 protein. The D gene is left open where the match is weak. Clone size is shown for a subset of rows, as once, few, many or a class of expanded clone.

D: .; J: TRBJ2-7; V: TRBV5-1; size: few; DNA: TGCGCCAGCAGCTTCGGGGGAGGCTACGAGCAGTACTTC; CDR3: CASSFGGGYEQYF
D: .; J: TRBJ1-2; V: TRBV28; size: .; DNA: TGTGCCAGCAGCCTCCGACAGGATAGAAGTGGCTACACCTTC; CDR3: CASSLRQDRSGYTF
D: TRBD1; J: TRBJ1-4; V: TRBV5-1; size: .; DNA: TGCGCCAGCTGTACCGGGACAGGGTACGAAAAACTGTTTTTT; CDR3: CASCTGTGYEKLFF
D: .; J: TRBJ1-5; V: TRBV4-1; size: .; DNA: TGCGCCAGCAGCCAGGGACTCTATCAGCCCCAGCATTTT; CDR3: CASSQGLYQPQHF
D: TRBD2; J: TRBJ2-7; V: TRBV6-6; size: few; DNA: TGTGCCAGCAGAAATAGCGGGGGGACCTCCTACGAGCAGTACTTC; CDR3: CASRNSGGTSYEQYF
D: TRBD1; J: TRBJ1-5; V: TRBV6-1; size: .; DNA: TGTGCCAGCAGTGAAGCAACAGGGGGCGCAACTCAGCCCCAGCATTTT; CDR3: CASSEATGGATQPQHF
D: .; J: TRBJ1-1; V: TRBV7-9; size: .; DNA: TGTGCCAGCAGCTTACCCCCAGATAAGGCTTTCTTT; CDR3: CASSLPPDKAFF
D: .; J: TRBJ2-5; V: TRBV5-1; size: .; DNA: TGCGCCAGCAGCTTACCCTCGAGGAGGGGCCAAGAGACCCAGTACTTC; CDR3: CASSLPSRRGQETQYF
D: .; J: TRBJ1-2; V: TRBV30; size: .; DNA: TGTGCCTGGAAAGCGACGTATGACTACACCTTC; CDR3: CAWKATYDYTF
D: TRBD1; J: TRBJ1-4; V: TRBV18; size: .; DNA: TGTGCCAGCTCGGCGACAGGGGGCTCGGGGGAAAAACTGTTTTTT; CDR3: CASSATGGSGEKLFF
D: .; J: TRBJ2-5; V: TRBV2; size: .; DNA: TGTGCCAGCAGAGCCGGGACTTACGAAGAGACCCAGTACTTC; CDR3: CASRAGTYEETQYF
D: .; J: TRBJ2-1; V: TRBV5-1; size: .; DNA: TGCGCCAGCAGCTTGGAACACGGGACCTACAATGAGCAGTTCTTC; CDR3: CASSLEHGTYNEQFF
D: .; J: TRBJ2-3; V: TRBV11-2; size: .; DNA: TGTGCCAGCAGCTTCGGTAACGGGATCTACACAGATACGCAGTATTTT; CDR3: CASSFGNGIYTDTQYF
D: TRBD1; J: TRBJ2-2; V: TRBV19; size: .; DNA: TGTGCCAGTAGTATACAGGGGGCGGCTTCCGGGGAGCTGTTTTTT; CDR3: CASSIQGAASGELFF
D: TRBD1; J: TRBJ1-3; V: TRBV3-1/TRBV3-2; size: .; DNA: TGTGCCAGCAGCCAAGATAGGGGGCGCGGGAACACCATATATTTT; CDR3: CASSQDRGRGNTIYF
D: TRBD1; J: TRBJ1-2; V: TRBV7-8; size: .; DNA: TGTGCCAGCAGCTTATCGGCTTTAAAACGACAGGGCAAAAGTGGCTACACCTTC; CDR3: CASSLSALKRQGKSGYTF
D: .; J: TRBJ1-1; V: TRBV10-3; size: .; DNA: TGTGCCATCGGGTGGGGGGAGGCCACTGAAGCTTTCTTT; CDR3: CAIGWGEATEAFF
D: TRBD1; J: TRBJ2-3; V: TRBV5-1; size: .; DNA: TGCGCCAGCAGCTGGGGACAGGAGGGCACAGATACGCAGTATTTT; CDR3: CASSWGQEGTDTQYF
D: .; J: TRBJ1-2; V: TRBV9; size: .; DNA: TGTGCCAGCAGCGCTGGAGGTGGCTACACCTTC; CDR3: CASSAGGGYTF
D: .; J: TRBJ2-6; V: TRBV6-5; size: few; DNA: TGTGCCAGCAGGGGGGGACCGTCTGGGGCCAACGTCCTGACTTTC; CDR3: CASRGGPSGANVLTF
D: .; J: TRBJ2-2; V: TRBV29-1; size: .; DNA: TGCAGCGTCACAGGGCGCACCGGGGAGCTGTTTTTT; CDR3: CSVTGRTGELFF
D: TRBD1; J: TRBJ1-6; V: TRBV7-8; size: .; DNA: TGTGCCAGCAGCCATGGACAGGGGGCTACACCCCTCCACTTT; CDR3: CASSHGQGATPLHF
D: TRBD2; J: TRBJ2-5; V: TRBV19; size: few; DNA: TGTGCCAGTAGTATAAGGCTAGCGGGGTGGGAGACCCAGTACTTC; CDR3: CASSIRLAGWETQYF
D: .; J: TRBJ1-6; V: TRBV21-1; size: .; DNA: TGTGCCAGCAGCAAAGAGGGAACAGGGGCCCCCTCCTATAATTCACCCCTCCACTTT; CDR3: CASSKEGTGAPSYNSPLHF
D: TRBD1; J: TRBJ1-1; V: TRBV2; size: .; DNA: TGTGCCAGCCGGACAGGGGACTCGAACACTGAAGCTTTCTTT; CDR3: CASRTGDSNTEAFF
D: .; J: TRBJ2-7; V: TRBV7-8; size: .; DNA: TGTGCCAGCAGCTTTTTGGGGACTGGCTCCTACGAGCAGTACTTC; CDR3: CASSFLGTGSYEQYF